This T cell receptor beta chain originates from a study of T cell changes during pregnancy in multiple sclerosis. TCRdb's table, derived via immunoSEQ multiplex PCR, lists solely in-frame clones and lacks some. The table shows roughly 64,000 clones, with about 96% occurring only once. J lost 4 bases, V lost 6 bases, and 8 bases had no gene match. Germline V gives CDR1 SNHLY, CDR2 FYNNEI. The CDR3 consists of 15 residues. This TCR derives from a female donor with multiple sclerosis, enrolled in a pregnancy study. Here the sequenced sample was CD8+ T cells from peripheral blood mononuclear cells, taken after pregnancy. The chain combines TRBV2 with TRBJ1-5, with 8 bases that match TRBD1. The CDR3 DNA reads TGTGCCAGCAGGACCGGGACAGGTTCAAATCAGCCCCAGCATTTT. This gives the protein CASRTGTGSNQPQHF.